These T cell receptor beta chains were read from a single sample in a study of radiation and T cells in renal cell carcinoma. Repertoires were generated with immunoSEQ multiplex PCR, while TCRdb's copy carries only in-frame clones and drops some. In the table there are around 20,000 clones, around three fifths of which are singletons. The sample was tumor tissue, taken from a patient whose treatment was nephrectomy without radiotherapy. The receptors here all came from a man in his fifties or sixties with renal cell carcinoma. The CDR3 runs from the conserved cysteine through the conserved F or W. The order of the fields is J gene, V gene, clone size, D gene, CDR3 protein, CDR3 DNA. The D gene is left open where the match is weak. The listing skips clone size in some rows; elsewhere it reads once, few, many or a size class.

j_gene: TRBJ1-3
v_gene: TRBV5-1
abundance: NA
d_gene: NA
CDR3aa: CASTSLGGRGNTIYF
CDR3nt: TGCGCCAGCACATCGTTGGGAGGACGAGGAAACACCATATATTTT

j_gene: TRBJ2-7
v_gene: TRBV10-3
abundance: NA
d_gene: TRBD1
CDR3aa: CAMGDRDNEQYF
CDR3nt: TGTGCCATGGGGGACAGGGACAACGAGCAGTACTTC

j_gene: TRBJ2-5
v_gene: TRBV29-1
abundance: NA
d_gene: NA
CDR3aa: CSAREETQYF
CDR3nt: TGCAGCGCCCGAGAAGAGACCCAGTACTTC

j_gene: TRBJ1-3
v_gene: TRBV18
abundance: few
d_gene: TRBD1
CDR3aa: CASSRGPGNTIYF
CDR3nt: TGTGCCAGCTCCAGGGGGCCCGGAAACACCATATATTTT

j_gene: TRBJ1-2
v_gene: TRBV4-2
abundance: NA
d_gene: NA
CDR3aa: CASSHTKQGTGYTF
CDR3nt: TGTGCCAGCAGCCACACTAAACAGGGCACGGGCTACACCTTC

j_gene: TRBJ1-2
v_gene: TRBV7-2
abundance: medium-sized
d_gene: TRBD1
CDR3aa: CASSLVGTGVGYTF
CDR3nt: TGTGCCAGCAGCTTAGTGGGGACAGGGGTCGGCTACACCTTC

j_gene: TRBJ2-1
v_gene: TRBV4-3
abundance: NA
d_gene: NA
CDR3aa: CASSQDQGWGQFF
CDR3nt: TGCGCCAGCAGCCAAGATCAAGGCTGGGGGCAGTTCTTC

j_gene: TRBJ1-2
v_gene: TRBV6-6
abundance: NA
d_gene: TRBD1
CDR3aa: CASIGTESYGYTF
CDR3nt: TGTGCCAGCATCGGGACAGAATCCTATGGCTACACCTTC

j_gene: TRBJ2-7
v_gene: TRBV10-3
abundance: once
d_gene: TRBD1
CDR3aa: CAISGKQGTTYEQYF
CDR3nt: TGTGCCATCAGTGGAAAACAGGGGACCACCTACGAGCAGTACTTC

j_gene: TRBJ2-7
v_gene: TRBV7-8
abundance: NA
d_gene: TRBD1
CDR3aa: CASSLYSGTGGYEQYF
CDR3nt: TGTGCCAGCAGCTTATACTCCGGGACAGGCGGCTACGAGCAGTACTTC

j_gene: TRBJ2-7
v_gene: TRBV27
abundance: many
d_gene: NA
CDR3aa: CASSFVGVYEQYF
CDR3nt: TGTGCCAGCAGTTTCGTTGGGGTTTACGAGCAGTACTTC

j_gene: TRBJ2-7
v_gene: TRBV7-2
abundance: few
d_gene: TRBD1
CDR3aa: CASCRDRAYEQYF
CDR3nt: TGTGCCAGCTGCCGGGACAGGGCCTACGAGCAGTACTTC

j_gene: TRBJ1-5
v_gene: TRBV19
abundance: few
d_gene: NA
CDR3aa: CASSLTVSNNQPQHF
CDR3nt: TGTGCCAGTAGTCTGACAGTTAGCAACAATCAGCCCCAGCATTTT

j_gene: TRBJ1-5
v_gene: TRBV2
abundance: NA
d_gene: NA
CDR3aa: CASSVGRSQNNQPQHF
CDR3nt: TGTGCCAGCAGTGTAGGACGGAGCCAGAACAATCAGCCCCAGCATTTT

j_gene: TRBJ2-5
v_gene: TRBV6-5
abundance: few
d_gene: NA
CDR3aa: CASSYGLRWVETQYF
CDR3nt: TGTGCCAGCAGTTACGGTCTACGGTGGGTAGAGACCCAGTACTTC

j_gene: TRBJ1-2
v_gene: TRBV6-5
abundance: NA
d_gene: NA
CDR3aa: CASSSRTGYGYTF
CDR3nt: TGTGCCAGCAGTTCACGGACTGGCTATGGCTACACCTTC

j_gene: TRBJ2-5
v_gene: TRBV9
abundance: once
d_gene: NA
CDR3aa: CASSVAGGSETQYF
CDR3nt: TGTGCCAGCAGCGTAGCGGGTGGTTCAGAGACCCAGTACTTC

j_gene: TRBJ2-3
v_gene: TRBV5-4
abundance: NA
d_gene: TRBD2
CDR3aa: CASSFGGGASTDTQYF
CDR3nt: TGTGCCAGCAGCTTTGGCGGGGGGGCCTCCACAGATACGCAGTATTTT

j_gene: TRBJ2-3
v_gene: TRBV20-1
abundance: once
d_gene: NA
CDR3aa: CSALRPDTQYF
CDR3nt: TGCAGTGCCCTCAGGCCAGATACGCAGTATTTT

j_gene: TRBJ2-5
v_gene: TRBV5-6
abundance: NA
d_gene: NA
CDR3aa: CASSRPHALGSQETQYF
CDR3nt: TGTGCCAGCAGCCGACCCCATGCCCTAGGGTCCCAAGAGACCCAGTACTTC

j_gene: TRBJ2-6
v_gene: TRBV7-8
abundance: NA
d_gene: NA
CDR3aa: CASSLGFDGGANVLTF
CDR3nt: TGTGCCAGCAGCTTAGGTTTTGACGGTGGGGCCAACGTCCTGACTTTC

j_gene: TRBJ1-2
v_gene: TRBV27
abundance: NA
d_gene: NA
CDR3aa: CASSLRARVTGYTF
CDR3nt: TGTGCCAGCAGTTTACGGGCCAGGGTGACTGGCTACACCTTC

j_gene: TRBJ2-5
v_gene: TRBV4-1
abundance: NA
d_gene: NA
CDR3aa: CASSQDRDGTQYF
CDR3nt: TGCGCCAGCAGCCAAGACAGGGATGGGACCCAGTACTTC

j_gene: TRBJ2-2
v_gene: TRBV4-1
abundance: NA
d_gene: NA
CDR3aa: CASSQGAVVGTGELFF
CDR3nt: TGCGCCAGCAGCCAAGGCGCAGTCGTGGGAACCGGGGAGCTGTTTTTT

j_gene: TRBJ1-5
v_gene: TRBV28
abundance: medium-sized
d_gene: NA
CDR3aa: CASSSEVNPQHF
CDR3nt: TGTGCCAGCAGCTCAGAAGTTAACCCCCAGCATTTT

j_gene: TRBJ2-1
v_gene: TRBV5-1
abundance: NA
d_gene: NA
CDR3aa: CASGEWGDEQFF
CDR3nt: TGCGCCAGCGGTGAATGGGGGGATGAGCAGTTCTTC

j_gene: TRBJ2-1
v_gene: TRBV29-1
abundance: NA
d_gene: TRBD2
CDR3aa: CSVESRSGGLEGQFF
CDR3nt: TGCAGCGTTGAAAGCCGGTCGGGAGGGCTAGAAGGACAGTTCTTC

j_gene: TRBJ2-7
v_gene: TRBV6-5
abundance: NA
d_gene: NA
CDR3aa: CASSSPGRGVYEQYF
CDR3nt: TGTGCCAGCAGTTCCCCCGGCCGGGGCGTTTACGAGCAGTACTTC

j_gene: TRBJ2-3
v_gene: TRBV4-2
abundance: NA
d_gene: TRBD1
CDR3aa: CASSQDRGQGADTQYF
CDR3nt: TGTGCCAGCAGCCAAGATCGGGGACAGGGGGCGGATACGCAGTATTTT

j_gene: TRBJ2-6
v_gene: TRBV10-3
abundance: NA
d_gene: NA
CDR3aa: CAISELPPSGANVLTF
CDR3nt: TGTGCCATCAGTGAGCTCCCTCCCTCTGGGGCCAACGTCCTGACTTTC

j_gene: TRBJ2-4
v_gene: TRBV4-2
abundance: NA
d_gene: TRBD1
CDR3aa: CASSQDLGDREHIQYF
CDR3nt: TGTGCCAGCAGCCAAGATTTGGGGGACAGGGAGCACATTCAGTACTTC

j_gene: TRBJ2-7
v_gene: TRBV5-1
abundance: NA
d_gene: TRBD2
CDR3aa: CASSPLSGGSYEQYF
CDR3nt: TGCGCCAGCAGCCCCCTTAGCGGGGGTTCCTACGAGCAGTACTTC

j_gene: TRBJ2-3
v_gene: TRBV5-8
abundance: NA
d_gene: TRBD2
CDR3aa: CASSLISGSRTDTQYF
CDR3nt: TGTGCCAGCAGCTTGATTAGCGGGAGTAGGACAGATACGCAGTATTTT

j_gene: TRBJ2-7
v_gene: TRBV5-8
abundance: NA
d_gene: NA
CDR3aa: CASSLEPGLPYEQYF
CDR3nt: TGTGCCAGCAGCTTGGAGCCAGGGCTGCCCTACGAGCAGTACTTC

j_gene: TRBJ2-7
v_gene: TRBV6-6
abundance: NA
d_gene: TRBD1
CDR3aa: CASRGQASTYEQYF
CDR3nt: TGTGCCAGCAGGGGACAGGCGTCAACCTACGAGCAGTACTTC

j_gene: TRBJ2-7
v_gene: TRBV30
abundance: NA
d_gene: NA
CDR3aa: CAWNKAPSYEQYF
CDR3nt: TGTGCCTGGAATAAGGCCCCTTCCTACGAGCAGTACTTC

j_gene: TRBJ1-1
v_gene: TRBV6-5
abundance: few
d_gene: NA
CDR3aa: CASSQTQTRNTEAFF
CDR3nt: TGTGCCAGCAGTCAAACACAAACGAGGAACACTGAAGCTTTCTTT

j_gene: TRBJ1-2
v_gene: TRBV9
abundance: NA
d_gene: NA
CDR3aa: CASSGRTYGYTF
CDR3nt: TGTGCCAGCAGCGGCCGGACCTATGGCTACACCTTC

j_gene: TRBJ2-3
v_gene: TRBV7-2
abundance: few
d_gene: TRBD2
CDR3aa: CASSRGLAGEVDTQYF
CDR3nt: TGTGCCAGCAGCCGGGGACTAGCGGGAGAAGTGGATACGCAGTATTTT

j_gene: TRBJ1-1
v_gene: TRBV6-6
abundance: NA
d_gene: NA
CDR3aa: CASSLGRLNTEAFF
CDR3nt: TGTGCCAGCAGTTTGGGACGGCTGAACACTGAAGCTTTCTTT

j_gene: TRBJ2-1
v_gene: TRBV4-2
abundance: NA
d_gene: TRBD2
CDR3aa: CASSPVGTSGKNEQFF
CDR3nt: TGTGCCAGCAGCCCCGTGGGGACTAGCGGGAAGAATGAGCAGTTCTTC

j_gene: TRBJ2-3
v_gene: TRBV25-1
abundance: NA
d_gene: NA
CDR3aa: CASSERHYTDTQYF
CDR3nt: TGTGCCAGCAGTGAGCGTCACTACACAGATACGCAGTATTTT

j_gene: TRBJ2-5
v_gene: TRBV5-6
abundance: few
d_gene: NA
CDR3aa: CASSLVPSVFQETQYF
CDR3nt: TGTGCCAGCAGCTTGGTACCTTCCGTTTTCCAAGAGACCCAGTACTTC

j_gene: TRBJ2-1
v_gene: TRBV28
abundance: NA
d_gene: NA
CDR3aa: CASSLERRSYNEQFF
CDR3nt: TGTGCCAGCAGTTTAGAGAGACGCTCCTACAATGAGCAGTTCTTC

j_gene: TRBJ1-1
v_gene: TRBV5-4
abundance: few
d_gene: NA
CDR3aa: CASSLGTEAFF
CDR3nt: TGTGCCAGCAGCTTGGGGACTGAAGCTTTCTTT

j_gene: TRBJ2-4
v_gene: TRBV5-5
abundance: once
d_gene: NA
CDR3aa: CASSQSGRAKNIQYF
CDR3nt: TGTGCCAGCAGCCAAAGTGGGAGAGCCAAAAACATTCAGTACTTC

j_gene: TRBJ1-5
v_gene: TRBV6-1
abundance: NA
d_gene: NA
CDR3aa: CASSEAIGSNQPQHF
CDR3nt: TGTGCCAGCAGTGAGGCCATCGGCAGCAATCAGCCCCAGCATTTT

j_gene: TRBJ1-3
v_gene: TRBV29-1
abundance: NA
d_gene: NA
CDR3aa: CSIYTGNTIYF
CDR3nt: TGCAGCATTTACACGGGAAACACCATATATTTT

j_gene: TRBJ2-7
v_gene: TRBV4-1
abundance: NA
d_gene: NA
CDR3aa: CASSQGGDTFYEQYF
CDR3nt: TGCGCCAGCAGCCAAGGTGGGGACACATTCTACGAGCAGTACTTC